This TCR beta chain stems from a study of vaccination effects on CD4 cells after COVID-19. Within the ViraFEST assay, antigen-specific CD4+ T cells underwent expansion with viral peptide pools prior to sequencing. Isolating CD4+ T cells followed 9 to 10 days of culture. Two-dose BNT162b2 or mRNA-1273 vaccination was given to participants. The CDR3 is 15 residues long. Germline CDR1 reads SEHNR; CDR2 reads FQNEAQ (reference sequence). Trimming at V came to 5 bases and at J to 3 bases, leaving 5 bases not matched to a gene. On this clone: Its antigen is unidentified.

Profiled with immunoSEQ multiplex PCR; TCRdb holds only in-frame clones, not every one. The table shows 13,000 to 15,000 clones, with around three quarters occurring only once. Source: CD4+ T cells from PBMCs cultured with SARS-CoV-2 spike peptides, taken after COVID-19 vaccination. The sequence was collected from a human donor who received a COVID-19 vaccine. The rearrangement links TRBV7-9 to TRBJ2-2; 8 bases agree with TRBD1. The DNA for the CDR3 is TGTGCCAGCAGCAAAGACAGGGGATACACCGGGGAGCTGTTTTTT. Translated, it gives CASSKDRGYTGELFF.